This is a list of T cell receptor beta chains from one sample in a study of CD8 T cells in Susac syndrome. TCRdb reprocessed the immunoSEQ multiplex PCR reads with MiXCR, giving one entry per CDR3 protein. The sample includes around 130,000 distinct CDR3 sequences, under 95% seen only once; the top ten take around 0.24%. Sequencing used CD8+ T cells from PBMCs. The receptor source for this set is a human donor with multiple sclerosis. Each CDR3 is given with its conserved first and last residue. The order of the fields is clone size, D gene, J gene, V gene, CDR3 protein, CDR3 DNA. A D gene is named only where the DNA matches it firmly. A row's size may be missing; if present it is once, few, many or a size class.

clone size: .
D gene: .
J gene: TRBJ1-2
V gene: TRBV5-6
CDR3 protein: CASSLGISNYGYTF
CDR3 DNA: TGTGCCAGCAGCCTCGGGATTTCTAACTATGGCTACACCTTC

clone size: .
D gene: TRBD1
J gene: TRBJ2-5
V gene: TRBV12-3/TRBV12-4
CDR3 protein: CASTTSFGTGVKETQYF
CDR3 DNA: TGTGCCAGCACCACCTCATTCGGGACAGGGGTCAAAGAGACCCAGTACTTC

clone size: .
D gene: .
J gene: TRBJ2-4
V gene: TRBV28
CDR3 protein: CASSLRGVEGLNIQYF
CDR3 DNA: TGTGCCAGCAGTTTAAGGGGGGTAGAGGGGCTAAACATTCAGTACTTC

clone size: .
D gene: TRBD1
J gene: TRBJ1-2
V gene: TRBV13
CDR3 protein: CASSSRGPGYGYTF
CDR3 DNA: TGTGCCAGCAGCTCCAGGGGGCCGGGCTATGGCTACACCTTC

clone size: .
D gene: .
J gene: TRBJ2-1
V gene: TRBV27
CDR3 protein: CASSLYGPVGRQQFF
CDR3 DNA: TGTGCCAGCAGTCTATACGGTCCGGTGGGACGGCAGCAGTTCTTC

clone size: .
D gene: .
J gene: TRBJ2-7
V gene: TRBV4-1
CDR3 protein: CASSLGQYSYEQYF
CDR3 DNA: TGCGCCAGCAGCCTCGGACAGTACTCCTACGAGCAGTACTTC

clone size: .
D gene: .
J gene: TRBJ1-2
V gene: TRBV9
CDR3 protein: CASSDTGQEGYTF
CDR3 DNA: TGTGCCAGCAGCGACACAGGGCAAGAAGGCTACACCTTC

clone size: .
D gene: .
J gene: TRBJ1-1
V gene: TRBV30
CDR3 protein: CAWSLGGESTEAFF
CDR3 DNA: TGTGCCTGGAGCCTGGGGGGCGAAAGCACTGAAGCTTTCTTT

clone size: once
D gene: .
J gene: TRBJ2-7
V gene: TRBV29-1
CDR3 protein: CSVHRTDSYEQYF
CDR3 DNA: TGCAGCGTCCACCGGACGGACTCCTACGAGCAGTACTTC

clone size: .
D gene: .
J gene: TRBJ2-5
V gene: TRBV15
CDR3 protein: CATSRKGVWETQYF
CDR3 DNA: TGTGCCACCAGCAGAAAGGGGGTCTGGGAGACCCAGTACTTC

clone size: .
D gene: .
J gene: TRBJ2-1
V gene: TRBV6-2/TRBV6-3
CDR3 protein: CASSSTMSSYNEQFF
CDR3 DNA: TGTGCCAGCAGTTCAACTATGAGTTCCTACAATGAGCAGTTCTTC

clone size: .
D gene: TRBD1
J gene: TRBJ2-7
V gene: TRBV7-2
CDR3 protein: CASSSYQGQVLYEQYF
CDR3 DNA: TGTGCCAGCAGCTCGTACCAAGGACAGGTATTGTACGAGCAGTACTTC

clone size: .
D gene: TRBD1
J gene: TRBJ2-7
V gene: TRBV5-6
CDR3 protein: CASSSVGQGVYEQYF
CDR3 DNA: TGTGCCAGCAGCTCCGTAGGACAGGGGGTTTACGAGCAGTACTTC

clone size: .
D gene: .
J gene: TRBJ2-7
V gene: TRBV10-3
CDR3 protein: CAISAPQEGQYEQYF
CDR3 DNA: TGTGCCATCAGTGCCCCTCAGGAGGGACAGTACGAGCAGTACTTC

clone size: few
D gene: .
J gene: TRBJ1-2
V gene: TRBV28
CDR3 protein: CASSSGDGYTF
CDR3 DNA: TGTGCCAGCAGTTCAGGGGATGGCTACACCTTC

clone size: .
D gene: TRBD2
J gene: TRBJ2-5
V gene: TRBV5-6
CDR3 protein: CASSRYRLARQETQYF
CDR3 DNA: TGTGCCAGCAGCCGTTATAGACTAGCGAGGCAAGAGACCCAGTACTTC

clone size: .
D gene: .
J gene: TRBJ2-1
V gene: TRBV2
CDR3 protein: CASISPAVSYNEQFF
CDR3 DNA: TGTGCCAGCATTAGTCCAGCGGTCTCCTACAATGAGCAGTTCTTC

clone size: .
D gene: TRBD2
J gene: TRBJ2-1
V gene: TRBV13
CDR3 protein: CASSQALAGSNEQFF
CDR3 DNA: TGTGCCAGCAGCCAGGCGCTAGCGGGGTCCAATGAGCAGTTCTTC

clone size: .
D gene: .
J gene: TRBJ1-2
V gene: TRBV7-8
CDR3 protein: CASSLAAEETQVLAGYTF
CDR3 DNA: TGTGCCAGCAGCTTAGCGGCGGAAGAGACCCAAGTGCTTGCTGGCTACACCTTC

clone size: .
D gene: .
J gene: TRBJ1-2
V gene: TRBV27
CDR3 protein: CASSTQVGLEGYGYTF
CDR3 DNA: TGTGCCAGCAGTACACAAGTAGGGCTTGAGGGCTATGGCTACACCTTC

clone size: .
D gene: .
J gene: TRBJ2-5
V gene: TRBV10-3
CDR3 protein: CAISDSQQETQYF
CDR3 DNA: TGTGCCATCAGTGATAGCCAGCAAGAGACCCAGTACTTC

clone size: .
D gene: .
J gene: TRBJ2-1
V gene: TRBV4-3
CDR3 protein: CASSQDSGSYNEQFF
CDR3 DNA: TGCGCCAGCAGCCAAGATAGCGGATCCTACAATGAGCAGTTCTTC

clone size: once
D gene: .
J gene: TRBJ2-2
V gene: TRBV4-1
CDR3 protein: CASSPFGESGELFF
CDR3 DNA: TGCGCCAGCAGCCCCTTTGGGGAAAGCGGGGAGCTGTTTTTT

clone size: once
D gene: .
J gene: TRBJ2-1
V gene: TRBV24-1
CDR3 protein: CATSDGGLVNEQFF
CDR3 DNA: TGTGCCACCAGTGACGGGGGGCTGGTGAATGAGCAGTTCTTC

clone size: .
D gene: .
J gene: TRBJ1-1
V gene: TRBV15
CDR3 protein: CATSRGGGPEAFF
CDR3 DNA: TGTGCCACCAGCAGAGGTGGGGGGCCTGAAGCTTTCTTT

clone size: .
D gene: .
J gene: TRBJ2-7
V gene: TRBV20-1
CDR3 protein: CSAASGETYEQYF
CDR3 DNA: TGCAGTGCTGCCAGTGGGGAGACCTACGAGCAGTACTTC

clone size: .
D gene: .
J gene: TRBJ1-1
V gene: TRBV4-1
CDR3 protein: CASSQLRDGEAFF
CDR3 DNA: TGCGCCAGCAGCCAACTAAGGGATGGTGAAGCTTTCTTT

clone size: .
D gene: .
J gene: TRBJ2-2
V gene: TRBV7-8
CDR3 protein: CASIAGGTGELFF
CDR3 DNA: TGTGCCAGCATCGCCGGTGGGACCGGGGAGCTGTTTTTT

clone size: .
D gene: TRBD2
J gene: TRBJ2-1
V gene: TRBV25-1
CDR3 protein: CASGGSVSYNEQFF
CDR3 DNA: TGTGCCAGCGGCGGGAGTGTCTCCTACAATGAGCAGTTCTTC

clone size: once
D gene: .
J gene: TRBJ1-5
V gene: TRBV6-6
CDR3 protein: CASSYEDQPQHF
CDR3 DNA: TGTGCCAGCAGTTACGAGGATCAGCCCCAGCATTTT

clone size: .
D gene: TRBD1
J gene: TRBJ1-4
V gene: TRBV3-1
CDR3 protein: CASSQHIGTARPSNEKLFF
CDR3 DNA: TGTGCCAGCAGCCAGCACATCGGGACAGCCCGTCCGTCTAATGAAAAACTGTTTTTT

clone size: .
D gene: .
J gene: TRBJ2-3
V gene: TRBV28
CDR3 protein: CASSLYPEDPTDTQYF
CDR3 DNA: TGTGCCAGCAGTTTATATCCGGAAGACCCCACAGATACGCAGTATTTT

clone size: .
D gene: .
J gene: TRBJ2-1
V gene: TRBV19
CDR3 protein: CASSPLAGNEQFF
CDR3 DNA: TGTGCCAGTAGCCCTCTCGCGGGAAATGAGCAGTTCTTC

clone size: .
D gene: TRBD2
J gene: TRBJ2-7
V gene: TRBV2
CDR3 protein: CASSELAGWNEQYF
CDR3 DNA: TGTGCCAGCAGTGAACTAGCGGGATGGAACGAGCAGTACTTC

clone size: .
D gene: .
J gene: TRBJ1-2
V gene: TRBV29-1
CDR3 protein: CSGGVLGGYTF
CDR3 DNA: TGCAGCGGGGGGGTCCTTGGTGGCTACACCTTC

clone size: .
D gene: .
J gene: TRBJ1-4
V gene: TRBV30
CDR3 protein: CAWSSGTNEKLFF
CDR3 DNA: TGTGCCTGGAGCTCGGGGACTAATGAAAAACTGTTTTTT

clone size: .
D gene: TRBD2
J gene: TRBJ2-1
V gene: TRBV30
CDR3 protein: CAWSPPGLAAPSYNEQFF
CDR3 DNA: TGTGCCTGGAGTCCCCCCGGACTAGCGGCGCCCTCCTACAATGAGCAGTTCTTC

clone size: .
D gene: .
J gene: TRBJ1-2
V gene: TRBV29-1
CDR3 protein: CSVEEVARELYGYTF
CDR3 DNA: TGCAGCGTTGAGGAGGTGGCCAGGGAGTTATATGGCTACACCTTC

clone size: once
D gene: .
J gene: TRBJ1-5
V gene: TRBV30
CDR3 protein: CAWSSGNQPQHF
CDR3 DNA: TGTGCCTGGAGCTCGGGGAATCAGCCCCAGCATTTT

clone size: .
D gene: .
J gene: TRBJ1-2
V gene: TRBV19
CDR3 protein: CASSTQPRYGYTF
CDR3 DNA: TGTGCCAGTAGTACCCAGCCACGATATGGCTACACCTTC

clone size: .
D gene: .
J gene: TRBJ2-7
V gene: TRBV21-1
CDR3 protein: CASSKQGDRDYEQYF
CDR3 DNA: TGTGCCAGCAGCAAGCAGGGTGATAGGGACTACGAGCAGTACTTC

clone size: .
D gene: TRBD2
J gene: TRBJ2-3
V gene: TRBV27
CDR3 protein: CASSLLADTDTQYF
CDR3 DNA: TGTGCCAGCAGTTTACTAGCGGACACAGATACGCAGTATTTT

clone size: .
D gene: TRBD2
J gene: TRBJ2-7
V gene: TRBV3-1
CDR3 protein: CASSQGAGGRGSYEQYF
CDR3 DNA: TGTGCCAGCAGCCAAGGGGCCGGTGGGAGGGGCTCCTACGAGCAGTACTTC

clone size: .
D gene: .
J gene: TRBJ1-4
V gene: TRBV25-1
CDR3 protein: CASSEGGNEKLFF
CDR3 DNA: TGTGCCAGCAGTGAAGGAGGGAATGAAAAACTGTTTTTT

clone size: .
D gene: .
J gene: TRBJ2-7
V gene: TRBV19
CDR3 protein: CASSNGYEQYF
CDR3 DNA: TGTGCCAGTAGTAACGGCTACGAGCAGTACTTC

clone size: .
D gene: .
J gene: TRBJ1-5
V gene: TRBV14
CDR3 protein: CASKRGQPQHF
CDR3 DNA: TGTGCCAGTAAACGAGGACAGCCCCAGCATTTT

clone size: .
D gene: TRBD1
J gene: TRBJ2-3
V gene: TRBV28
CDR3 protein: CASSPGTGAPDVDTQYF
CDR3 DNA: TGTGCCAGCAGTCCCGGGACAGGGGCGCCCGATGTGGATACGCAGTATTTT

clone size: .
D gene: .
J gene: TRBJ1-1
V gene: TRBV5-6
CDR3 protein: CASSMGWQGGTEAFF
CDR3 DNA: TGTGCCAGCAGCATGGGCTGGCAGGGCGGCACTGAAGCTTTCTTT

clone size: .
D gene: .
J gene: TRBJ1-5
V gene: TRBV9
CDR3 protein: CASSAGNRAPISNQPQHF
CDR3 DNA: TGTGCCAGCAGCGCAGGAAACAGGGCCCCTATAAGCAATCAGCCCCAGCATTTT

clone size: .
D gene: TRBD2
J gene: TRBJ2-1
V gene: TRBV28
CDR3 protein: CASSGTSPYNEQFF
CDR3 DNA: TGTGCCAGCAGTGGGACTAGCCCCTACAATGAGCAGTTCTTC

clone size: .
D gene: .
J gene: TRBJ2-1
V gene: TRBV15
CDR3 protein: CATSRDRGKLNEQFF
CDR3 DNA: TGTGCCACCAGCAGAGATCGCGGGAAGCTAAATGAGCAGTTCTTC

clone size: .
D gene: TRBD1
J gene: TRBJ2-5
V gene: TRBV3-1
CDR3 protein: CASSPDRPRWETQYF
CDR3 DNA: TGTGCCAGCAGCCCGGACAGGCCGAGATGGGAGACCCAGTACTTC

clone size: .
D gene: .
J gene: TRBJ2-7
V gene: TRBV19
CDR3 protein: CASSGAHDYEQYF
CDR3 DNA: TGTGCCAGTAGTGGGGCCCATGACTACGAGCAGTACTTC

clone size: .
D gene: .
J gene: TRBJ1-1
V gene: TRBV30
CDR3 protein: CAWTRGPEAFF
CDR3 DNA: TGTGCCTGGACCCGGGGGCCTGAAGCTTTCTTT

clone size: .
D gene: .
J gene: TRBJ1-1
V gene: TRBV19
CDR3 protein: CASRGGMGAFF
CDR3 DNA: TGTGCCAGCCGAGGGGGGATGGGGGCTTTCTTT

clone size: .
D gene: .
J gene: TRBJ1-4
V gene: TRBV2
CDR3 protein: CAGSWTTNEKLFF
CDR3 DNA: TGTGCCGGAAGTTGGACAACTAATGAAAAACTGTTTTTT

clone size: .
D gene: .
J gene: TRBJ2-2
V gene: TRBV6-5
CDR3 protein: CASSYVGAGELFF
CDR3 DNA: TGTGCCAGCAGTTACGTGGGAGCCGGGGAGCTGTTTTTT